This TCR beta chain was recorded in a study of CD8 T cells in Susac syndrome. In the study overall: Clinically active disease was present in six of the sequenced Susac syndrome patients. Eight or nine of these patients were in remission. Patients with Susac syndrome, at blood draw, were therapy-naive, on corticosteroids, or on intravenous immunoglobulin alone.

CDR1 is SQVTM, CDR2 ANQGSEA, per germline. V was clipped by 1 base and J by 7 bases, with 13 bases between them. CDR3 length: 14 amino acids. The RNA input was about 0.45 to 1 ug, and it was reverse transcribed with random hexamers. By means of immunoSEQ multiplex PCR, TCR beta CDR3 spanning 54 Vbeta and 13 Jbeta underwent amplification. One entry per CDR3 protein, called by TCRdb with MiXCR from the immunoSEQ multiplex PCR reads. The top ten clones hold 0.16% of a sample with some 150,000 distinct CDR3 sequences, roughly 95% of them seen once. The chain employs TRBV29-1 and TRBJ1-4; D is uncertain. This clonotype originated in a human donor with Susac syndrome. The sample comprised CD4+ T cells from PBMCs. CDR3 coding DNA: TGCAGCGTTGAAGTCGGGGTCCTTCCTGAAAAACTGTTTTTT. Translated: CSVEVGVLPEKLFF.